The next 10 T cell receptor beta chains were all read from a single sample in a study of metastatic and nonmetastatic thyroid tumors. TCRdb re-clonotyped the PCR reads through MiXCR. The top ten hold roughly 22% of the sample, which has tens of thousands of clones, less than 20% seen once. No patient had received any treatment before thyroid surgery. The specimen was blood. These receptors came from a female donor with papillary thyroid cancer or a benign thyroid nodule (not recorded which). Some clones in this sample may be carry-over from other donors' samples.

This clone is termed medium-sized (0.01 to 0.1%). The V gene is TRBV6-2 or TRBV6-3, the J gene TRBJ2-7; no clear D. CDR1 and CDR2 from the germline V gene are MNHEY and SVGEGT. V lost 8 bases and J 5 bases, leaving 19 bases between the germline ends. The CDR3 covers 14 residues. The CDR3 loop is CASRSARPTDEQYF. The DNA for the CDR3 is TGTGCCAGCCGCTCTGCACGGCCTACGGACGAGCAGTACTTC.

This clone was observed many times. V gene TRBV30 combines with J gene TRBJ2-7; TRBD1 is a possible D gene (5 bases). The CDR3 covers 14 residues. Germline V gives CDR1 GTSNPN, CDR2 SVGIG (reference sequence). The V end was cut by 4 bases, the J end by 2 bases, with 15 bases between. For the CDR3, the DNA is TGTGCCTGGATGGGGCAGGGCCTACCCTACGAGCAGTACTTC. Amino acids: CAWMGQGLPYEQYF.

The sample holds many counts of this clone. V gene TRBV4-1 combines with J gene TRBJ2-3; 9 bases map to TRBD2. The CDR3 totals 16 residues. Losses at the gene ends were 6 bases for V and 2 bases for J; bases not matched to a gene: 9. Germline CDR1 is MGHRA and CDR2 is YSYEKL. Written as DNA, the CDR3 is TGCGCCAGCAGTCGGCCGACTAGCGGACTCACAGATACGCAGTATTTT. Its translation is CASSRPTSGLTDTQYF.

This clone was counted many times. This chain connects TRBV7-3 to TRBJ1-3, with 8 bases that match TRBD1. The germline V gene encodes CDR1 SGHTA and CDR2 FQGTGA. Germline trimming cut 2 bases from V and 3 bases from J; bases unmatched to any gene: 3. The CDR3 contains 15 residues. The CDR3 sequence is CASSLSGGYGNTIYF. The CDR3 DNA sequence: TGTGCCAGCAGCTTATCAGGGGGCTATGGAAACACCATATATTTT.

This clone has at least ten counts. This sequence joins TRBV7-9 and TRBJ2-1; TRBD2 aligns across 12 bases. The J segment lost 7 bases and the V segment lost 7 bases, leaving 8 bases of the junction unmatched. This CDR3 has 15 amino acids. Germline CDR1 is SEHNR and CDR2 is FQNEAQ (reference sequence). The chain's CDR3 is CASIKTSGSSNEQFF. The CDR3 bases are TGTGCCAGCATTAAGACTAGCGGGAGTAGTAATGAGCAGTTCTTC.

In its sample, this clone was seen many times. Other DNA sequences in this specimen translate into the identical CDR3. The V gene is TRBV27, the J gene TRBJ2-1; 7 nucleotides align to TRBD2. CDR3 size: 15 residues. Losses at the gene ends were 0 bases for V and 3 bases for J; bases not matched to a gene: 2. Germline V gives CDR1 MNHEY, CDR2 SMNVEV (reference sequence). The CDR3, as DNA: TGTGCCAGCAGTTTATCGGCTAGCGGCTACAATGAGCAGTTCTTC. Its translation is CASSLSASGYNEQFF.

This clone has a count of ten or more. The chain carries TRBV19 and TRBJ1-1, with D possibly TRBD1 on 6 matching bases. Trimming shortened V by 6 bases and J by 10 bases, and 21 bases separated the two germline ends. CDR1 LNHDA and CDR2 SQIVND come from the germline V gene (reference sequence). This CDR3 comprises 14 residues. CDR3 nucleotide sequence: TGTGCCAGTAGCCGCGCCACAGGGCCGGGTGGAGCTTTCTTT. Encoded protein: CASSRATGPGGAFF.

The chain has TRBV12-3 or TRBV12-4 and TRBJ2-2; TRBD2 aligns across 14 bases. J was trimmed by 5 bases and V by 6 bases; bases with no gene match: 8. This CDR3 spans 17 amino acids. The CDR3 region is CASRDTGLAGATGELFF. The CDR3 region has the DNA TGTGCCAGCAGGGACACGGGACTAGCGGGAGCAACCGGGGAGCTGTTTTTT.

There are a few counts of this clone. The chain carries TRBV10-1 and TRBJ2-1; 11 bases map to TRBD2. The CDR3 extends over 15 amino acids. Per germline, CDR1 WNHNN and CDR2 SYGVQD (reference sequence). The J segment lost 7 bases and the V segment lost 5 bases, leaving 7 bases of the junction unmatched. CDR3 sequence: CASSSRLAGLNEQFF. For the CDR3, the DNA is TGCGCCAGCAGTTCTCGACTAGCGGGACTTAATGAGCAGTTCTTC.

This clone was observed a handful of times. A read error may account for a junction end that differs from germline. J is TRBJ1-1 and V is TRBV27, with D possibly TRBD1 on 5 matching bases. Germline V gene data show CDR1 as MNHEY and CDR2 as SMNVEV (reference sequence). The CDR3 length is 13 residues. The CDR3 nucleotides are TGTGCCAGCAGGCCGGGGGGGAACACTGAGGCTTTATTT. Its protein product is CASRPGGNTEALF.